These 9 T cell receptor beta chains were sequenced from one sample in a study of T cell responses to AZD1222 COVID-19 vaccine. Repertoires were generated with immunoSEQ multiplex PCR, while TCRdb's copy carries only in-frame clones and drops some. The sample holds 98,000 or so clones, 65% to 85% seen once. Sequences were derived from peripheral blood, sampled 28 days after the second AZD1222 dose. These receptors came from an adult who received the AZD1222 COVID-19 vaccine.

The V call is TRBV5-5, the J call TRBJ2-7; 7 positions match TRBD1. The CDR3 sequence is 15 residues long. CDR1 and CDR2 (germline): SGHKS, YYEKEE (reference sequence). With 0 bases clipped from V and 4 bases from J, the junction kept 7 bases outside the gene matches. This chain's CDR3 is CASSLEQGNSYEQYF. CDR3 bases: TGTGCCAGCAGCTTGGAACAGGGGAATTCTTACGAGCAGTACTTC.

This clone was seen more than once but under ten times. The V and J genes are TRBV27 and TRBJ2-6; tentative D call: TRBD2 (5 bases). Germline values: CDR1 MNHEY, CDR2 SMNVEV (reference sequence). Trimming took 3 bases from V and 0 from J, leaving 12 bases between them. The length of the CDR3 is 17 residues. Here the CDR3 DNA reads TGTGCCAGCAGTTTTGTGACGGGAAGCTCTGGGGCCAACGTCCTGACTTTC. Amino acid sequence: CASSFVTGSSGANVLTF.

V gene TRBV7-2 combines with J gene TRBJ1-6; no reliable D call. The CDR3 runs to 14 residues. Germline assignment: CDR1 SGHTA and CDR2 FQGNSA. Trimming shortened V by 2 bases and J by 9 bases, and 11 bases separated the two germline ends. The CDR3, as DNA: TGTGCCAGCAGCTTAACACAGAAACTTTCACCCCTCCACTTT. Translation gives CASSLTQKLSPLHF.

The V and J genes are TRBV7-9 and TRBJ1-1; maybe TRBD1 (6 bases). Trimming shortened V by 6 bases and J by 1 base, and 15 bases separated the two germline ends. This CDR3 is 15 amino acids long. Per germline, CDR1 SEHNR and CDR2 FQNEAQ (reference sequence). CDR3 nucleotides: TGTGCCAGCAGACAGGGCACCCGCCCGAACACTGAAGCTTTCTTT. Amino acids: CASRQGTRPNTEAFF.

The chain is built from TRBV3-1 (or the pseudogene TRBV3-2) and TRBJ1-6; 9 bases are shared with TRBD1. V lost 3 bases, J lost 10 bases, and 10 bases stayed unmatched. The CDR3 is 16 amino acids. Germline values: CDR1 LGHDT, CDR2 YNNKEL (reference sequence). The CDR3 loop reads CASSHSSGQGLSPLHF. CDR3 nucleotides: TGTGCCAGCAGCCATAGCTCGGGACAGGGCTTGTCACCCCTCCACTTT.

The CDR3 DNA reads TGTGCCAGCAGCCAAGAACTAATCCTAAGGAAGTCCGGGAACACTGAAGCTTTCTTT. Translated: CASSQELILRKSGNTEAFF. The V gene is TRBV3-1 (or the pseudogene TRBV3-2), the J gene TRBJ1-1; D is undetermined. Trimming took off 0 bases at V and 1 base at J, with 21 bases between the two ends. Germline lookup yields CDR1 LGHDT and CDR2 YNNKEL (reference sequence). The length of the CDR3 is 19 residues.

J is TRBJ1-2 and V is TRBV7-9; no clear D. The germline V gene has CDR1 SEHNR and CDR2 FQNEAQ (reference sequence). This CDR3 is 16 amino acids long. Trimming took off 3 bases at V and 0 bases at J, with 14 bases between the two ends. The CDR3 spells CASSFKPPSSNYGYTF. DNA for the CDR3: TGTGCCAGCAGCTTTAAGCCACCCAGCTCTAACTATGGCTACACCTTC.

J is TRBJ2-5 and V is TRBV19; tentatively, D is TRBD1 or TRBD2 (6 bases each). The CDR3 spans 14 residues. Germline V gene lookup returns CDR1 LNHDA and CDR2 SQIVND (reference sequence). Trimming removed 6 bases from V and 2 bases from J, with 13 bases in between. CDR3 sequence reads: CASSARDTQETQYF. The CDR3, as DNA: TGTGCCAGTAGCGCGCGGGACACACAAGAGACCCAGTACTTC.

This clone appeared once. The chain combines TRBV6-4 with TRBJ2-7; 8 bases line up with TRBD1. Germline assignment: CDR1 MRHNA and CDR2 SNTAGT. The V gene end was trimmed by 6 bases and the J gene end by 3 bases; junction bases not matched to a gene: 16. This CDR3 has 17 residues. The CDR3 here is CASRGTQGAFDRYEQYF. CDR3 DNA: TGTGCCAGCAGGGGGACTCAGGGGGCCTTTGATCGCTACGAGCAGTACTTC.